This TCR beta chain was documented in a study of shared clonotypes between healthy human individuals. When replicate PCRs were run on unsorted PBMC, they used about 300 ng DNA, about 30,000 T cell genomes. Under the authors' procedure: ImmunoSEQ gave junction-only sequences without quality scores, so filtering differed. Only in-frame clones appear in the TCRdb table, and some are missing; sequencing was by immunoSEQ multiplex PCR. V, J and clone size reflect that table, while D and trimming were determined from the DNA. This table has about 470,000 clones, roughly 80% appearing once. Germline-derived CDR1 and CDR2 are SGDLS and YYNGEE. Trimming took off 1 base at V and 5 bases at J, with 15 bases between the two ends. CDR3 size: 15 residues.

The sequenced material came from PBMCs. V is TRBV9 and J is TRBJ2-5; tentatively, D is TRBD1 or TRBD2 (6 bases each). The TCR sequence derives from a woman aged 40-49 years in good health. Some clones in this sample may be carry-over from other donors' samples. CDR3 loop: CASSVTRGAVETQYF. In DNA form, the CDR3 reads TGTGCCAGCAGCGTAACGAGGGGGGCCGTGGAGACCCAGTACTTC.